This paragraph reports one TCR beta chain. Germline values: CDR1 SGHTA, CDR2 FQGTGA. The CDR3 has 13 residues. The ends were cut back, 1 base at V and 3 bases at J, with 6 bases in the middle. With 60 Vbeta and 13 Jbeta primers, the PCR was carried out. Profiling relied on immunoSEQ multiplex PCR, and the TCRdb table lists in-frame clones only, not all of them. The sample holds about 180,000 clones, around 82% seen once. The data are from a study of cytomegalovirus exposure and HLA in healthy donors. Background on the study: From donors who were HLA-typed, an early data release held around 85 million unique TCRs.

Sequencing was done on a sample of PBMCs. The TCR comes from a man in his forties in good health and CMV-seronegative. The chain employs TRBV7-3 and TRBJ1-1; D remains unclear. The CDR3 DNA reads TGTGCCAGCAGCTTAATGGGCGACACTGAAGCTTTCTTT. Translating it yields CASSLMGDTEAFF. Supplemented by reference TRBV7-3 and TRBJ1-1, the full variable domain reads GAGVSQTPSNKVTEKGKYVELRCDPISGHTALYWYRQSLGQGPEFLIYFQGTGAADDSGLPNDRFFAVRPEGSVSTLKIQRTERGDSAVYLCASSLMGDTEAFFGQGTRLTVV.